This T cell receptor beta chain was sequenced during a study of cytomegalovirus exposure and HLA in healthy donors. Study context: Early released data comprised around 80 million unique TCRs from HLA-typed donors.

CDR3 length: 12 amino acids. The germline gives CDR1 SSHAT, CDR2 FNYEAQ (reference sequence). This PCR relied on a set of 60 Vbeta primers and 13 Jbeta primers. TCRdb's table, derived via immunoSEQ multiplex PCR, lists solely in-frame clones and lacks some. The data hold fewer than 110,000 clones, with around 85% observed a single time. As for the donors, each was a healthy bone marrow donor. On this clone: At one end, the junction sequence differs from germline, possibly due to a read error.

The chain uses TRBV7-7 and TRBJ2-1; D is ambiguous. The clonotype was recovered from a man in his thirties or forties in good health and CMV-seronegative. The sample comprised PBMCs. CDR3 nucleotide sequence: TGTGCTAGCAGCTTACGCGGCAATGAGCAGTTCTTC. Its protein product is CASSLRGNEQFF.